This T cell receptor (beta chain) was recovered during a study of T cell repertoires in cytomegalovirus infection. Study-wide background: Public TCR beta signatures indicated both CMV infection and matching HLA type.

Findings and limits, study-wide: Dominating the ex vivo response were HLA-C-restricted CMV-specific TCR beta clonotypes.

The germline CDR1 and CDR2 sequences are SGHVS and FQNEAQ. The ends were cut back, 6 bases at V and 9 bases at J, with 21 bases in the middle. The CDR3 extends over 15 amino acids. This clonotype has just a few counts. Antigen unknown. One entry per CDR3 protein, called by TCRdb with MiXCR from the reads. The table has about 180,000 distinct CDR3 sequences, roughly 15% seen once. The rearrangement uses TRBV7-8 and TRBJ2-1, with D possibly TRBD2 on 6 matching bases. The specimen sequenced was CD8+ T cells from PBMCs. This TCR derives from a human donor in good health (CMV status not recorded). Some clones in this sample may be carry-over from other donors' samples. The CDR3 spells CASRSGRGLGTEQFF. The CDR3, as DNA: TGTGCCAGCAGGAGTGGACGGGGGTTGGGGACTGAGCAGTTCTTC.